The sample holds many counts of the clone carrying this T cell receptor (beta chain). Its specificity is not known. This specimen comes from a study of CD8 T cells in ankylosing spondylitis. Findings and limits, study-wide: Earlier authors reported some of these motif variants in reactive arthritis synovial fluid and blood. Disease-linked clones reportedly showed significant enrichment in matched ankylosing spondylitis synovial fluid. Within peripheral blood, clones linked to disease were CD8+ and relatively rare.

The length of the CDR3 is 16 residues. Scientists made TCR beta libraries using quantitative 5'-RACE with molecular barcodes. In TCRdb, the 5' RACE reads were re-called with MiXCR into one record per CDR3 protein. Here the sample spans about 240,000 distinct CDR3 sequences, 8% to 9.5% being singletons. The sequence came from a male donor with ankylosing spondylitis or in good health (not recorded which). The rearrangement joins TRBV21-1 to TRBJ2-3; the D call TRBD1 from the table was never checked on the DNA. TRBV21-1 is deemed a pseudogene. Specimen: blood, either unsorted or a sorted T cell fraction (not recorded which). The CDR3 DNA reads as TGTGCCAGCAGCAATTATCGGGGCACCATTACAGATACGCAGTATTTT. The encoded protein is CASSNYRGTITDTQYF.